A single sample gave rise to the 6 T cell receptor beta chains below, sequenced in a study of T cell responses to AZD1222 COVID-19 vaccine. Assay: immunoSEQ multiplex PCR; the TCRdb copy retains only in-frame clones and omits some. The sample holds about 130,000 clones, around 90% seen once. Sequenced material: peripheral blood, taken 28 days after the second AZD1222 dose. These receptors all come from an adult who received the AZD1222 COVID-19 vaccine.

The chain combines TRBV11-3 with TRBJ2-2; TRBD2 aligns across 9 bases. Germline-derived CDR1 and CDR2 are SGHNT and YENEEA. V trimming: 0 bases; J trimming: 1 base; junction bases outside the gene matches: 3. The CDR3 spans 17 residues. As DNA, the CDR3 is TGTGCCAGCAGCTTAGATGTACTAGCGGGGAACACCGGGGAGCTGTTTTTT. It codes for CASSLDVLAGNTGELFF. The variable domain in full, completed from reference TRBV11-3 and TRBJ2-2, reads EAGVVQSPRYKIIEKKQPVAFWCNPISGHNTLYWYLQNLGQGPELLIRYENEEAVDDSQLPKDRFSAERLKGVDSTLKIQPAELGDSAVYLCASSLDVLAGNTGELFFGEGSRLTVL.

Concerning this clone itself: Additional DNA sequences in this sample encode the identical CDR3. As DNA, the CDR3 is TGTGCCATCAGTGAGGAGGGCTCCTATAATTCACCCCTCCACTTT. As protein: CAISEEGSYNSPLHF. The gene calls are TRBV10-3 and TRBJ1-6; no definite D call. Germline V gene lookup returns CDR1 ENHRY and CDR2 SYGVKD. V was clipped by 2 bases and J by 0 bases, with 5 bases between them. This CDR3 contains 15 residues.

V is TRBV28 and J is TRBJ2-1; D may be TRBD1 or TRBD2 (6 bases each). Germline V gives CDR1 MDHEN, CDR2 SYDVKM. Trimming left V 3 bases short and J 7 bases short, with 16 bases between. The CDR3 totals 15 residues. CDR3 DNA: TGTGCCAGCAGTTTGGGGTCGGCGGGGACAAATGAGCAGTTCTTC. Translating gives CASSLGSAGTNEQFF.

In nucleotides, the CDR3 is TGCGCCAGCAGCCAAGAAGACAGGGGCACAGATACGCAGTATTTT. It is translated as CASSQEDRGTDTQYF. This chain connects TRBV4-3 to TRBJ2-3; 7 bases align to TRBD1. Trimming removed 0 bases from V and 1 base from J; junction bases left unmatched: 1. Germline-derived CDR1 and CDR2 are LGHNA and YSLEER. This CDR3 region has 15 residues.

V and J are TRBV14 and TRBJ1-1; D is unresolved. Germline assignment: CDR1 SGHDN and CDR2 FVKESK. Between the trimmed V and J ends, which lost 1 base and 1 base, there was a span of 10 bases. This CDR3 has 15 residues. CDR3 DNA sequence: TGTGCCAGCAGCCAAGCGCCCGGGCCGAACACTGAAGCTTTCTTT. Translating it yields CASSQAPGPNTEAFF.

The chain combines TRBV19 with TRBJ2-3; D is unresolved. Germline V gives CDR1 LNHDA, CDR2 SQIVND (reference sequence). V was clipped by 5 bases and J by 2 bases, with 11 bases between them. The CDR3 spans 14 residues. CDR3 sequence: CASSLTRATDTQYF. DNA for the CDR3: TGTGCCAGTAGTCTGACAAGGGCCACAGATACGCAGTATTTT.